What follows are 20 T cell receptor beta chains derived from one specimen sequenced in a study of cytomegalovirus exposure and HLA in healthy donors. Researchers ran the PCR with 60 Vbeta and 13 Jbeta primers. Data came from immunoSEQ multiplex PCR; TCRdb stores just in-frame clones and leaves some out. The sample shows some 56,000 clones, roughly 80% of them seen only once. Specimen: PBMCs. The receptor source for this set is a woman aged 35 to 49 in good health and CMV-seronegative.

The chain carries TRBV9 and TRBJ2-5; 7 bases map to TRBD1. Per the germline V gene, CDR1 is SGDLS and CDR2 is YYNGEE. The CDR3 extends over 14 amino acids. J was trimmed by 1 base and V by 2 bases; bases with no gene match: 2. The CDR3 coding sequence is TGTGCCAGCAGCGTTGGGACAGTCCAAGAGACCCAGTACTTC. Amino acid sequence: CASSVGTVQETQYF.

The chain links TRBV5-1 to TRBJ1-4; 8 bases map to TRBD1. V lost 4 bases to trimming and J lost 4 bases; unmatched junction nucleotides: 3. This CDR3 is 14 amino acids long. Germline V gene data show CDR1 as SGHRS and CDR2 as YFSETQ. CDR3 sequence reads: CASSKGQDNEKLFF. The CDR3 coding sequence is TGCGCCAGCAGCAAGGGACAGGATAATGAAAAACTGTTTTTT.

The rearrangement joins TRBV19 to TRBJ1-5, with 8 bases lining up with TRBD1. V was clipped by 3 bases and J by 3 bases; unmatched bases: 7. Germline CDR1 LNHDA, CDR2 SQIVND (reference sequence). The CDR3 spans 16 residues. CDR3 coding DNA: TGTGCCAGTAGTATGGAGGACAGGGTTCCCAATCAGCCCCAGCATTTT. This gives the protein CASSMEDRVPNQPQHF.

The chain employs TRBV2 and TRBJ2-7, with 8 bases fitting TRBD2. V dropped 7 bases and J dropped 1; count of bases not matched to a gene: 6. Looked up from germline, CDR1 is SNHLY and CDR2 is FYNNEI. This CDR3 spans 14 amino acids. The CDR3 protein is CASILTSASYEQYF. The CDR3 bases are TGTGCCAGCATTTTGACTAGCGCTTCCTACGAGCAGTACTTC.

This chain's CDR3 is CASSSGQVNEKLFF. The CDR3 DNA is TGTGCCAGCAGTTCGGGACAGGTTAATGAAAAACTGTTTTTT. The rearrangement uses TRBV28 and TRBJ1-4, with 8 positions matching TRBD1. The germline CDR1 and CDR2 sequences are MDHEN and SYDVKM. The CDR3 is 14 residues long. The V segment lost 4 bases and the J segment 4 bases; nucleotides outside the gene matches: 2. The full variable domain, in which reference TRBV28 and TRBJ1-4 provide the parts outside the CDR3, is DVKVTQSSRYLVKRTGEKVFLECVQDMDHENMFWYRQDPGLGLRLIYFSYDVKMKEKGDIPEGYSVSREKKERFSLILESASTNQTSMYLCASSSGQVNEKLFFGSGTQLSVL.

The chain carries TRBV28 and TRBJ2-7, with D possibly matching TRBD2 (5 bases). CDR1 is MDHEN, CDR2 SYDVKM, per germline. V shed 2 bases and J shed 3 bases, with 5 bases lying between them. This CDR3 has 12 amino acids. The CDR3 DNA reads TGTGCCAGCAGTTTAGGAGGCTACGAGCAGTACTTC. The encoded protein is CASSLGGYEQYF.

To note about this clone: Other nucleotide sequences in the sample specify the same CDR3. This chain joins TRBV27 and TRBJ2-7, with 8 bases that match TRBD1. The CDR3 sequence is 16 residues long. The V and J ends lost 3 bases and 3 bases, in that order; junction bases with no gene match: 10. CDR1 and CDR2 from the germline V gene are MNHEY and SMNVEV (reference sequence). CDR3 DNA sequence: TGTGCCAGCAGTTTCGGGCAGGGGGCGGGAATCTACGAGCAGTACTTC. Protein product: CASSFGQGAGIYEQYF.

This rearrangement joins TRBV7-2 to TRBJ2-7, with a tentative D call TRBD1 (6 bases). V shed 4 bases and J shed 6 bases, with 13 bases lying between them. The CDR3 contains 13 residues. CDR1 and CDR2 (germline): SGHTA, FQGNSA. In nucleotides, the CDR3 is TGTGCCAGCAGCTCCGTACCAGGGGTCGAGCAGTACTTC. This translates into CASSSVPGVEQYF.

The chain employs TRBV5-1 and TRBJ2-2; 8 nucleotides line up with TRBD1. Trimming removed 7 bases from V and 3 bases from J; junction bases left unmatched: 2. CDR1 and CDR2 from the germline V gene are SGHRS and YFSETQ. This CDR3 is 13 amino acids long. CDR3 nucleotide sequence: TGCGCCAGCGCGACAGGGGACACCGGGGAGCTGTTTTTT. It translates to CASATGDTGELFF.

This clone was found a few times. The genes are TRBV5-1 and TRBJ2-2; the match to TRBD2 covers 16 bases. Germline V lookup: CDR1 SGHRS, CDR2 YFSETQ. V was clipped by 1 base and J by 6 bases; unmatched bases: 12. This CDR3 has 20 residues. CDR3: CASSLTSGTSGRAGAGELFF. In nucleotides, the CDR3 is TGCGCCAGCAGCTTGACTTCCGGGACTAGCGGGAGGGCCGGTGCCGGGGAGCTGTTTTTT.

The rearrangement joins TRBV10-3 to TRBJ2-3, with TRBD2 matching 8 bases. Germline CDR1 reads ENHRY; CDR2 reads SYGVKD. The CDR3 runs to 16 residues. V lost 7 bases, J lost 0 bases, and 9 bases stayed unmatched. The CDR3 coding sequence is TGTGCCATCAAAGTGGCGGCTAGCGGGAGCACAGATACGCAGTATTTT. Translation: CAIKVAASGSTDTQYF.

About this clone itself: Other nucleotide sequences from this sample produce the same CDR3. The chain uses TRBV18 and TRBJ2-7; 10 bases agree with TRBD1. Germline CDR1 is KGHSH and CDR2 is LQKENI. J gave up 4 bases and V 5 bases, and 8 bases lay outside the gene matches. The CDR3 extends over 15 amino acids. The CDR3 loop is CASSSTGTGVYEQYF. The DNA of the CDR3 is TGTGCCAGCTCATCAACCGGGACAGGGGTGTACGAGCAGTACTTC.

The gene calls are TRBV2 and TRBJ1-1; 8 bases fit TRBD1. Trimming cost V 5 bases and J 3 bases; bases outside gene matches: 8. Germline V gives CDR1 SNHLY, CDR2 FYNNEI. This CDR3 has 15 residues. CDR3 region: CASSSQGAQHTEAFF. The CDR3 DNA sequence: TGTGCCAGCAGTTCCCAGGGGGCACAGCACACTGAAGCTTTCTTT.

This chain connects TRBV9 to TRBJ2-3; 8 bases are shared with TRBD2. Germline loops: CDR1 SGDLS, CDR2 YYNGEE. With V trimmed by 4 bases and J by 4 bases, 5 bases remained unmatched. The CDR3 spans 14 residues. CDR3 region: CASSFGRAPDTQYF. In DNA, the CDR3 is TGTGCCAGCAGCTTCGGGAGGGCCCCAGATACGCAGTATTTT. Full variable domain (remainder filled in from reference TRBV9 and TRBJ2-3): DSGVTQTPKHLITATGQRVTLRCSPRSGDLSVYWYQQSLDQGLQFLIQYYNGEERAKGNILERFSAQQFPDLHSELNLSSLELGDSALYFCASSFGRAPDTQYFGPGTRLTVL.

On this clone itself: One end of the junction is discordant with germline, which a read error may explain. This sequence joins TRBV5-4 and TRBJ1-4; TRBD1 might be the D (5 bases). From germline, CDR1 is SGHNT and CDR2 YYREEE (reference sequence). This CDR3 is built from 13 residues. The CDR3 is CASRLGTDEKLFF. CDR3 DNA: TGTGCCAGCAGGTTGGGGACTGATGAAAAACTGTTTTTT.

CDR3 region: CASSPALTLNTEAFF. CDR3 sequence (DNA): TGCGCCAGCAGCCCCGCCCTGACATTGAACACTGAAGCTTTCTTT. V is TRBV5-1 and J is TRBJ1-1; no clear D. CDR1 is SGHRS, CDR2 YFSETQ, per germline. The germline V and J ends were trimmed by 4 bases and 0 bases, with 13 bases remaining between them. This CDR3 contains 15 residues.

The CDR3 sequence: CASSIFEANTEAFF. DNA of the CDR3: TGTGCCAGTAGTATTTTTGAAGCGAACACTGAAGCTTTCTTT. The chain carries TRBV19 and TRBJ1-1, with D unresolved. Germline V gives CDR1 LNHDA, CDR2 SQIVND (reference sequence). The CDR3 is made up of 14 amino acids. V was cut by 3 bases and J by 1 base, with 9 bases left in between. Full variable domain (outside the CDR3, taken from reference TRBV19 and TRBJ1-1): DGGITQSPKYLFRKEGQNVTLSCEQNLNHDAMYWYRQDPGQGLRLIYYSQIVNDFQKGDIAEGYSVSREKKESFPLTVTSAQKNPTAFYLCASSIFEANTEAFFGQGTRLTVV.

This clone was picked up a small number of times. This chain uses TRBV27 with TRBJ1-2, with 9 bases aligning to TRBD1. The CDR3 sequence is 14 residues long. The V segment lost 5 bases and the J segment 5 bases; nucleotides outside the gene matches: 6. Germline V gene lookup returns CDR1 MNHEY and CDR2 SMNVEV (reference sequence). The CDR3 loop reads CASSRGQGRYGYTF. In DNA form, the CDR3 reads TGTGCCAGCAGTAGGGGACAGGGAAGATATGGCTACACCTTC.

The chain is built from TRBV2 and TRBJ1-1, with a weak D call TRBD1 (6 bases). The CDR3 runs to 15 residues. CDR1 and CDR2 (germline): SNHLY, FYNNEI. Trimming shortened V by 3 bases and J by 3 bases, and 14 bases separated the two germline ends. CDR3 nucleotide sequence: TGTGCCAGCAGTGATCCGGCAGGGGTATACACTGAAGCTTTCTTT. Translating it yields CASSDPAGVYTEAFF.

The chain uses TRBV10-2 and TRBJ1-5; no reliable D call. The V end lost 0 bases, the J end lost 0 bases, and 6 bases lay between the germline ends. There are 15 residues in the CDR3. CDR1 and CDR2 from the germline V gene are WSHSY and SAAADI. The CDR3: CASSESGLSNQPQHF. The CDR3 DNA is TGCGCCAGCAGTGAGTCAGGACTTAGCAATCAGCCCCAGCATTTT.